This T cell receptor beta chain was sequenced in a study of T cell clones after liver transplantation (dated by TCRdb to the late 2010s). For context, the study as a whole: The samples were obtained from ITN030ST, a randomized trial that attempted immunosuppression withdrawal within 2 years after liver transplantation. After a pre-transplant mixed lymphocyte reaction, TCRbeta sequencing was used to pinpoint donor-reactive T cell clones, which were subsequently tracked in post-transplant blood. As an antigen-independent comparator for donor-reactive sequences, third party-reactive TCRbeta sequences were also identified from pre-transplant MLRs. Of the eight recipients, a few were HCV-positive, while the remaining recipients had been transplanted for non-autoimmune, non-viral indications. No induction therapy was given to the subjects, and standard immunosuppression was administered until randomization at 12-24 months post-transplant. Tolerance meant complete immunosuppression withdrawal for at least one year without liver enzymes rising beyond twice the upper limit of normal. Blood samples were taken pre-transplant, pre-randomization before withdrawal, and post-randomization after full withdrawal or failed withdrawal. Of the 8 liver transplant recipients making up the studied cohort, 3 were classified as tolerant and 5 as non-tolerant. The investigation overall reported the following: Once repertoire turnover was taken into account, donor-reactive detection showed a significant reduction for CD4 in 7 of 8 subjects and for CD8 in 8 of 8. The conclusions were preliminary, being limited by small, heterogeneous patient numbers and by non-standardized post-transplant time points. The decline in donor-reactive sequences exceeded the decline in third party-reactive sequences, suggesting partial antigen-specific deletion that was unrelated to withdrawal success. In a couple of subjects, low numbers of available donor cells limited the measurable donor-reactive repertoire. In most of the 8 subjects, regardless of tolerance or HCV status, circulating donor-reactive CD4 TCRbeta sequences dropped significantly post-transplant. Since no allograft tissue specimens were available, donor-reactive T cells may have migrated into the graft instead of being deleted.

Frozen genomic DNA underwent high-throughput TCRbeta CDR3 sequencing by immunoSEQ, including PCR amplification, mapping, bias correction and internal controls. In the original analysis: Only productive rearrangements were retained, with each unique TCRbeta sequence defined by its CDR3 nucleotide sequence together with its V and J gene. A sequence counted as donor-reactive only if the sequence showed at least 5-fold expansion in CFSE-low cells compared with unstimulated pre-transplant cells and had a frequency of at least 0.01%. Per-subject minimum frequency thresholds, based on the lowest-template unstimulated sample, ensured at least 90% detection power. Jensen-Shannon divergence between the top 1000 TCRbeta sequences after and before transplant was used to measure repertoire turnover. Two-sided Fisher's exact tests were used to test for changes in the detection of donor-reactive sequences. In TCRdb, the immuneACCESS table is reduced to in-frame sequences with V and J assigned. These tables do not hold every clone; where another copy was compared, an unresolved V gene accounts for under half, and the others remain unexplained. Clone size and the V and J calls come from that table; the DNA yielded D and trimming. Recorded for this sample are about 75,000 clones; around four fifths of them occurred a single time. Around 2% of the sample lies in the top ten.

Thawed unstimulated PBMCs were stained for CD3, CD4 and CD8 and FACS-sorted into CD3+CD4+ and CD3+CD8+ populations. All 8 studied subjects were randomized to withdrawal of immunosuppression. Genomic DNA was isolated with the Qiagen DNeasy Blood and Tissue Kit. Comments on this clone: This clone's antigen is unknown. No much larger clone exists at a distance of one base, and base qualities are not known.

Per the germline V gene (reference sequence), SSHAT is the CDR1 and FNYEAQ is the CDR2. Relative to germline, V is 1 base shorter and J is 3 bases shorter, with 7 bases between their ends. The CDR3 measures 14 amino acids from cysteine to phenylalanine. Only the CDR3 part of the read is kept: 42 bases, read in frame from the first base. The sequencing used CD4+ T cells from blood, collected 48 months after liver transplant. This sequence uses TRBV7-7 and TRBJ2-1; D gene: possibly TRBD2, on 5 matching bases. This receptor was taken from a human patient who received a liver transplant. Where a transplant has occurred, the graft donor may have supplied some of the T cells. The CDR3 sequence is CASSLGRGYNEQFF. The bases are TGTGCCAGCAGCTTAGGACGGGGCTACAATGAGCAGTTCTTC.